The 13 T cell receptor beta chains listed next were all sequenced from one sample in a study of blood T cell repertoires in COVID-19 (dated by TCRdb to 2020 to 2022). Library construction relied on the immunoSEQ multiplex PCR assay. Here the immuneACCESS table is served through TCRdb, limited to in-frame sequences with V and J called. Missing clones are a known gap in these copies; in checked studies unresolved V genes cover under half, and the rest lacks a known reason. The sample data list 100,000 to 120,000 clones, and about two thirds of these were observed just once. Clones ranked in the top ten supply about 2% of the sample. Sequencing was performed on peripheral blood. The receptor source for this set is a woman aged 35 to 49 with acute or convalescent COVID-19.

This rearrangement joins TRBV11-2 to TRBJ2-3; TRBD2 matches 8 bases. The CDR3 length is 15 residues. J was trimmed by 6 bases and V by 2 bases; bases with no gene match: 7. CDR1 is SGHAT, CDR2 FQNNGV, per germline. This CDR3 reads CASSLIGGAMDTQYF. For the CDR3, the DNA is TGTGCCAGCAGCTTAATCGGGGGGGCGATGGATACGCAGTATTTT.

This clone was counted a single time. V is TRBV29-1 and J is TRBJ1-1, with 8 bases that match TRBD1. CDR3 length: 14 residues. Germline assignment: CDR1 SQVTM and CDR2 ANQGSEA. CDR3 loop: CTTKAGGPNTEAFF. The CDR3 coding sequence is TGCACCACGAAGGCAGGGGGCCCGAACACTGAAGCTTTCTTT.

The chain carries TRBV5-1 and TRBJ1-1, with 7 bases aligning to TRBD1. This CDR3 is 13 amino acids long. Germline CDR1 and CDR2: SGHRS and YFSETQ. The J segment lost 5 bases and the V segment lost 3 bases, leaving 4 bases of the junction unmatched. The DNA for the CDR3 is TGCGCCAGCAGCTACGACAGGGAAACTGAAGCTTTCTTT. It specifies CASSYDRETEAFF.

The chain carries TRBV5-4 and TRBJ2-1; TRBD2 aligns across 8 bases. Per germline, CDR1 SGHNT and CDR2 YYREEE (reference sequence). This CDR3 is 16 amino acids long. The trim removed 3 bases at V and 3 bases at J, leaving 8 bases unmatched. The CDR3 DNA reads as TGTGCCAGCAGCTGGGGGCGGGGGGTAGTCTACAATGAGCAGTTCTTC. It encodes CASSWGRGVVYNEQFF.

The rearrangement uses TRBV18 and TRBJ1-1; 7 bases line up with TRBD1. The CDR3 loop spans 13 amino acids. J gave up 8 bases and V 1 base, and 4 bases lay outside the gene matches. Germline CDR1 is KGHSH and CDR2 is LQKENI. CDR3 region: CASSPLTGQEAFF. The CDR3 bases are TGTGCCAGCTCACCACTTACGGGACAGGAAGCTTTCTTT.

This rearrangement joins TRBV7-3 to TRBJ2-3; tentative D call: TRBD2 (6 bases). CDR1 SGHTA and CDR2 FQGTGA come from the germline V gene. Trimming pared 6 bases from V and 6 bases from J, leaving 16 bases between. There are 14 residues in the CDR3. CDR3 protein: CASSQEGLFDTQYF. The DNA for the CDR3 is TGTGCCAGCAGTCAAGAGGGACTCTTCGATACGCAGTATTTT. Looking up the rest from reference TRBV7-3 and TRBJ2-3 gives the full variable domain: GAGVSQTPSNKVTEKGKYVELRCDPISGHTALYWYRQSLGQGPEFLIYFQGTGAADDSGLPNDRFFAVRPEGSVSTLKIQRTERGDSAVYLCASSQEGLFDTQYFGPGTRLTVL.

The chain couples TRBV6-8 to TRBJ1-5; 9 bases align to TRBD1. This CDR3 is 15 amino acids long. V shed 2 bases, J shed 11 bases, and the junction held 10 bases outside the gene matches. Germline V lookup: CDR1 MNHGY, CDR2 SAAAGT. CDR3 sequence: CASSYRQGELVTQHF. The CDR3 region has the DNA TGTGCCAGCAGTTACCGACAGGGGGAGCTGGTGACCCAGCATTTT.

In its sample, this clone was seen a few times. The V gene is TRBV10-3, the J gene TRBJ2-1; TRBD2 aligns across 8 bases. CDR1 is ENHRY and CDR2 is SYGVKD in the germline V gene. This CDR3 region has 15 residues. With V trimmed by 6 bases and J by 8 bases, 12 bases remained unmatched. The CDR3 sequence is CAIRPREGQTDEQFF. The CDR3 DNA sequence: TGTGCCATCAGACCCCGGGAGGGTCAAACGGATGAGCAGTTCTTC.

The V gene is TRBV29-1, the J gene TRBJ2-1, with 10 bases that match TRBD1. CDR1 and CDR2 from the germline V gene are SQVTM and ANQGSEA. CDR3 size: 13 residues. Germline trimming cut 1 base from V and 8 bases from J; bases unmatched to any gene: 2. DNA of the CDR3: TGCAGCGTTGAAGCGACAGGGGGCGATGAGCAGTTCTTC. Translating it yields CSVEATGGDEQFF.

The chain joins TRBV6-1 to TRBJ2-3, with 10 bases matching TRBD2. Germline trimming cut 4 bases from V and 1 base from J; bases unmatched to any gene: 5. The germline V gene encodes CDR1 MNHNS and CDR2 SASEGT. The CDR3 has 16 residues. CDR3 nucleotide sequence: TGTGCCAGCAGTGGCCTTCTAGCGGGGGGCACAGATACGCAGTATTTT. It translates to CASSGLLAGGTDTQYF.

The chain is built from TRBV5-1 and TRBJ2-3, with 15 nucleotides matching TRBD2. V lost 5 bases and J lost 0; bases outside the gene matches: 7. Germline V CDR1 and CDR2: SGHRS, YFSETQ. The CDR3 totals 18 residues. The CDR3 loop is CASRRWTSGGASTDTQYF. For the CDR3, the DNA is TGCGCCAGCAGAAGGTGGACTAGCGGGGGGGCTAGCACAGATACGCAGTATTTT.

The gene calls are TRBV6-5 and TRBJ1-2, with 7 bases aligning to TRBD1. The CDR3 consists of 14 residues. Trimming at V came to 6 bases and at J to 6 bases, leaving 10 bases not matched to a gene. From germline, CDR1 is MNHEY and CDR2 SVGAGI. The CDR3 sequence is CASRPWTGRDGYTF. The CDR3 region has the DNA TGTGCCAGCAGACCTTGGACAGGCCGGGATGGCTACACCTTC.

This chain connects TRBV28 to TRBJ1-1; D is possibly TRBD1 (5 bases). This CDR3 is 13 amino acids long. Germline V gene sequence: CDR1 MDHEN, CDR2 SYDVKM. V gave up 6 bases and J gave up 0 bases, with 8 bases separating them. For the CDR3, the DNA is TGTGCCAGCAGATGGGGGGTGAACACTGAAGCTTTCTTT. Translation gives CASRWGVNTEAFF.